Given below is one T cell receptor (beta chain) in context. The specificity of this receptor is unknown. Base qualities are not provided; no much larger clone lies one nucleotide away. Other DNA sequences within the sample encode an identical CDR3. The donors were healthy, HIV-negative adults who had no recently reported acute infections or vaccinations. All donors were Caucasian adults living in Nashville, Tennessee, USA. CD4+ T cells were enriched through magnetic negative selection, after which naive cells were positively selected on CD45RA and the remaining negative fraction served as the memory subset. Blood was obtained by leukapheresis, after which PBMCs were separated by Ficoll-Histopaque density gradient centrifugation and cryopreserved in liquid nitrogen vapor phase. Analytical flow cytometry was used to check the purity and quantity of each magnetically sorted T cell population. Genomic DNA was isolated from each sorted fraction and quantified by UV absorbance on a Nanodrop 2000c.

This specimen comes from a study of shared clonotypes between healthy human individuals (dated by TCRdb to 2020 to 2022). As for the study more broadly: The cohort comprised a couple of women and three men aged 18 to 49 years. Leukapheresis yielded between about 0.94 and 9 billion PBMCs per donor. The study deeply sequenced blood TCR repertoires of five healthy adults to estimate repertoire size and the extent of clonotype sharing between individuals. For each donor, three plates each were used for CD4 naive and CD4 memory, two plates were used for CD8 naive, and one plate was used for CD8 memory. To increase sequencing depth and limit assay-specific biases, different laboratories used diverse techniques to prepare libraries and sequence TCR repertoires. The full study reports these points: Incomplete sequencing was indicated by rarefaction of sorted-subset datasets, despite the large sequencing depth. Sharing across a few donors was observed for around 5% of naive CD4, 3% to 4% of naive CD8, about 2.3% of memory CD4, and about 0.4% of memory CD8 clonotypes. The genetic and exposure-history diversity represented was limited by the small number of donors. Clonotypes shared by all four sorted-subset donors showed higher generation probabilities than non-shared clonotypes. Estimated clonotype richness was generally larger for naive than for memory subsets. Sampling was limited to blood, and TCR repertoires in tissue likely differ from TCR repertoires in blood. Pairwise subsampling led to the expectation that sequencing depth would affect the degree of clonotype sharing among donors.

Trimming removed 0 bases from V and 2 bases from J; the gene matches leave 1 base unexplained. The CDR3, cysteine through phenylalanine, is 14 amino acids long. Only the CDR3 DNA stays, 42 bases, in frame from base 1. Via the germline V gene, CDR1 is SGDLS and CDR2 YYNGEE. Using the deep immunoSEQ assay, TCR CDR3 regions were amplified from genomic DNA by multiplex PCR. Genomic DNA extracted from each cell subset was distributed evenly over all wells of several immunoSEQ 96-well plates, and each plate served as one replicate. For sorted subsets, 150 to 250 ng of genomic DNA, equivalent to some 33,000 T cell genomes, went into each replicate PCR. The purified libraries were quantified using a Qubit 3.0 fluorometer, sized with a Bioanalyzer 2100, and then quantified again using the KAPA Library Quantification kit. A separate single-read 150-cycle Illumina NextSeq 550 flow cell was used to sequence each immunoSEQ 96-well plate. Concerning the study's data processing: The immunoSEQ output contained only junctional sequences without quality scores, so filtering could not match that applied to full-length reads. Sequences were annotated with PyIR, a Python wrapper for IgBLAST v1.9, using IMGT germline references to assign V/J genes and CDR3. Any read was removed if the V/J assignment was weak (E-value above 1e-6), the CDR3 was missing, or the read contained stop codons, out-of-frame junctions, or ambiguous translated residues. V3J clonotypes were defined as sequences sharing an identical inferred V gene, J gene, and CDR3 amino acid sequence. To compute the percentage overlap between repertoires, the number of shared unique clonotypes was divided by the size of the smaller repertoire. RTK rarefaction, the Chao1 estimator, and Recon v2.1 estimates of unobserved clonotypes were used to assess repertoire richness. Generation probabilities for all TCRbeta clonotypes obtained by the gDNA method from a handful of donors were computed using OLGA. TCRdb took over this immuneACCESS table, retaining in-frame rearrangements with V and J assigned. Such tables are incomplete; in checked studies, under half of the missing clones stem from an unresolved V gene, and the remainder is unexplained. V and J calls and clone size come straight from that table; D and trimming were deduced from the DNA. In this sample the table shows some 1.5 million clones, approximately 98% of which occur a single time. Clones ranked in the top ten supply about 0.45% of the sample.

The source of this sequence is a man under 40 in good health. What was sequenced was naive CD4+ T cells sorted from blood. The cell subset or site label, read with the paper, signifies: CD45RA+ positively selected. This chain is built from TRBV9 and TRBJ2-7; 8 of the junction bases match TRBD2. The DNA sequence is TGTGCCAGCAGCGTAGATAGCGGGACCTACGAGCAGTACTTC. It translates to CASSVDSGTYEQYF.